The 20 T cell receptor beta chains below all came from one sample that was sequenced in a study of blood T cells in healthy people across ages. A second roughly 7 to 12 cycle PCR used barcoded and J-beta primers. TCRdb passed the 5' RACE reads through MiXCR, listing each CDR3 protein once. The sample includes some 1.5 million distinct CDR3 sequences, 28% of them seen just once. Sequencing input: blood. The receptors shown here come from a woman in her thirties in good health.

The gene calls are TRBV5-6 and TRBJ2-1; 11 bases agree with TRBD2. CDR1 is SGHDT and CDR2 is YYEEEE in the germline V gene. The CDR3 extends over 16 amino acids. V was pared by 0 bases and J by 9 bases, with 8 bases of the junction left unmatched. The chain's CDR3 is CASSLVSGRANGEQFF. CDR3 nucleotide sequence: TGTGCCAGCAGCTTGGTTAGCGGGAGGGCCAACGGTGAGCAGTTCTTC.

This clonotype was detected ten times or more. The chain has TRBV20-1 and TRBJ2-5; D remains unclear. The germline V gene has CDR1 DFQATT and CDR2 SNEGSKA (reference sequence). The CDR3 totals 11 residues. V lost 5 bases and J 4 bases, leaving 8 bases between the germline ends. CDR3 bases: TGCAGTGCTTTTTTGGGAGAGACCCAGTACTTC. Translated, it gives CSAFLGETQYF.

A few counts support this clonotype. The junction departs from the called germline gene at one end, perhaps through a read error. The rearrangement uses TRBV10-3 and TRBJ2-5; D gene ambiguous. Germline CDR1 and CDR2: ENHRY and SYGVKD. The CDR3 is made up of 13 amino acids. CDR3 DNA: TGTGCCATCAAAGAGTCTACTGAAGAGACCCTGTACTTC. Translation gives CAIKESTEETLYF.

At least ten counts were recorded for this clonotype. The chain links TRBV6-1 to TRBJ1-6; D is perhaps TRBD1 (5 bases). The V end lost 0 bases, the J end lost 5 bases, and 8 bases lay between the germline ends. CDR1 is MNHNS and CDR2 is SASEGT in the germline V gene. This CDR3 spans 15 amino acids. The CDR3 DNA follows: TGTGCCAGCAGTGAAGCGGCAGGGAATAATTCACCCCTCCACTTT. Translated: CASSEAAGNNSPLHF.

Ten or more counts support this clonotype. This CDR3 is CASSVERGTTDTQYF. The CDR3 nucleotides read TGTGCCAGCAGTGTGGAGCGGGGGACCACAGATACGCAGTATTTT. The rearrangement links TRBV6-5 to TRBJ2-3; 8 bases are shared with TRBD2. Germline V gives CDR1 MNHEY, CDR2 SVGAGI. Trimming at V came to 5 bases and at J to 2 bases, leaving 6 bases not matched to a gene. The CDR3 runs 15 residues.

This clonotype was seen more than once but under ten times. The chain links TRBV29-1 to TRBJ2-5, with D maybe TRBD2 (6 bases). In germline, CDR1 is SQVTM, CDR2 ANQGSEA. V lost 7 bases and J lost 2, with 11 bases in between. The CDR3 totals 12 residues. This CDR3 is CSGRDLQETQYF. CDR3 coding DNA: TGCAGCGGTAGGGACTTACAAGAGACCCAGTACTTC.

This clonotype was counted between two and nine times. The CDR3 here is CSAGSGTSGTYEQYF. The CDR3 DNA is TGCAGTGCGGGTTCGGGGACTAGCGGGACCTACGAGCAGTACTTC. This chain uses TRBV20-1 with TRBJ2-7; 13 positions agree with TRBD2. The CDR3 contains 15 residues. Losses at the gene ends were 6 bases for V and 2 bases for J; bases not matched to a gene: 7. Germline V gene lookup returns CDR1 DFQATT and CDR2 SNEGSKA (reference sequence).

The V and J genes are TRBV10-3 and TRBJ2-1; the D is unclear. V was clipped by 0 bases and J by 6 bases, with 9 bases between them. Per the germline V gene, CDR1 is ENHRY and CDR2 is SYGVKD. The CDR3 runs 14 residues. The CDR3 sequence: CAISESGRSNEQFF. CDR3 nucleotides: TGTGCCATCAGTGAGTCAGGAAGGAGCAATGAGCAGTTCTTC.

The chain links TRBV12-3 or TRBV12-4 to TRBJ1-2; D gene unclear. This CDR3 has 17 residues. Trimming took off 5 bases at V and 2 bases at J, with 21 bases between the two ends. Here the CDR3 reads CASSPQRAGIGNYGYTF. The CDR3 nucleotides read TGTGCCAGCAGTCCCCAACGGGCCGGGATCGGGAACTATGGCTACACCTTC.

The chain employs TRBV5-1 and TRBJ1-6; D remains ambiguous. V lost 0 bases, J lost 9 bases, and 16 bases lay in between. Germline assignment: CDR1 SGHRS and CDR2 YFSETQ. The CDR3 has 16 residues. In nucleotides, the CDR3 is TGCGCCAGCAGCTTGGGGCTCGAGACGGTACGTTCACCCCTCCACTTT. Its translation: CASSLGLETVRSPLHF.

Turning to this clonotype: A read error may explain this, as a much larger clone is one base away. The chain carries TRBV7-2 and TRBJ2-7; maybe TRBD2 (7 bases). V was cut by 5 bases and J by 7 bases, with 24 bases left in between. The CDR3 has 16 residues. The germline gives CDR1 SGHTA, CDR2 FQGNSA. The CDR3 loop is CASSILPAGAYNEQYF. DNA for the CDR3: TGTGCCAGCAGCATACTGCCGGCGGGGGCTTACAATGAGCAGTACTTC.

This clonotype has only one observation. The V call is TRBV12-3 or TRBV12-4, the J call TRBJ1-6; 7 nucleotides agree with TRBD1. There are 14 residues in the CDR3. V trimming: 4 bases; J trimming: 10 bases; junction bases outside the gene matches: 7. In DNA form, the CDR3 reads TGTGCCAGCAGTTATACAGGGGAGGGCTCACCCCTCCACTTT. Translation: CASSYTGEGSPLHF.

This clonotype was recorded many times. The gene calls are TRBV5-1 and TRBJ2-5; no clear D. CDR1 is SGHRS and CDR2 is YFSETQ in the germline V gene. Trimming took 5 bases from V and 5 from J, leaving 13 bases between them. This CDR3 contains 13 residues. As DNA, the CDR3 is TGCGCCAGCAGGGGATCGACGTTGGAGACCCAGTACTTC. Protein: CASRGSTLETQYF.

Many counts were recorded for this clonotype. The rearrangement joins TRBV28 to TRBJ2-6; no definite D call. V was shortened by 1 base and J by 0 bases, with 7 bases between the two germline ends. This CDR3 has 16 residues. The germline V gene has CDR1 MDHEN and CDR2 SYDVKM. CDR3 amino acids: CASSLYGVSGANVLTF. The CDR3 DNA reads TGTGCCAGCAGTTTATATGGGGTCTCTGGGGCCAACGTCCTGACTTTC.

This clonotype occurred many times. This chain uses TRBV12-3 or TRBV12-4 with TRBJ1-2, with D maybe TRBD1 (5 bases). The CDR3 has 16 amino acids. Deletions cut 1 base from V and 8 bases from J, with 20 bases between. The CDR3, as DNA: TGTGCCAGCAGTTTAGATCAGGGAAGTTCCTTGAGAGGCTACACCTTC. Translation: CASSLDQGSSLRGYTF.

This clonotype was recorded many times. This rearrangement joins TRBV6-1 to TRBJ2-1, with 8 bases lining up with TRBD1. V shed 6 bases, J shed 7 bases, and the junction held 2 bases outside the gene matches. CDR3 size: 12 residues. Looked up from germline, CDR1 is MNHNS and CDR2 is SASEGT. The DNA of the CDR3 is TGTGCCAGCAGATGGGACAGGAATGAGCAGTTCTTC. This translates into CASRWDRNEQFF.

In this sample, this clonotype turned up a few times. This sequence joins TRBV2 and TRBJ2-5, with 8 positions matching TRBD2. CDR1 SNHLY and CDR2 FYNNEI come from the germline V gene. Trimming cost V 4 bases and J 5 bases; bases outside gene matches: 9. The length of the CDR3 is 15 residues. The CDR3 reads CASSALGLAGETQYF. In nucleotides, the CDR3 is TGTGCCAGCAGTGCTCTCGGACTAGCTGGTGAGACCCAGTACTTC. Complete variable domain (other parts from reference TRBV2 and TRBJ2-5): EPEVTQTPSHQVTQMGQEVILRCVPISNHLYFYWYRQILGQKVEFLVSFYNNEISEKSEIFDDQFSVERPDGSNFTLKIRSTKLEDSAMYFCASSALGLAGETQYFGPGTRLLVL.

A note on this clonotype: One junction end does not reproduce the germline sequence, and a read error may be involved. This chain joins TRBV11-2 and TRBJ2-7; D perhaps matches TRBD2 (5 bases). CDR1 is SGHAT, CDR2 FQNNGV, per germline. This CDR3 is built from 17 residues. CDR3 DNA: TGTGCCAGCAGGTATGCGTCGGGGAGCGGAGACTCCCACGAGCAGTACTTC. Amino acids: CASRYASGSGDSHEQYF.

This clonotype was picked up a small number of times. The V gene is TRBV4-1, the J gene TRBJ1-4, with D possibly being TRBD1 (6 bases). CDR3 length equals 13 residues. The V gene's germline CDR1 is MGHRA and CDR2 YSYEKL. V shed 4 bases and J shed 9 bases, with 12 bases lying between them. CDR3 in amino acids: CASSPQGGKKLFF. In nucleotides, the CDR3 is TGCGCCAGCAGCCCACAGGGAGGGAAAAAACTGTTTTTT.

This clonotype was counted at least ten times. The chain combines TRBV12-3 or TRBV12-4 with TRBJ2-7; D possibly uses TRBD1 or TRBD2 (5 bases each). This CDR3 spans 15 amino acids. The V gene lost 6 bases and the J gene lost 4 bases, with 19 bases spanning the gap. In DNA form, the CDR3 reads TGTGCCAGCAGCAGATCCGGGACCCCCTTTTACGAGCAGTACTTC. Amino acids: CASSRSGTPFYEQYF.